This TCR beta chain emerged from a study of human T cells and chemical hapten exposure. In this sample, this clonotype turned up many times. Its antigen remains unidentified. TCRdb independently ran MiXCR on the RACE reads; one entry per CDR3 protein. This table holds 340,000 or so distinct CDR3 sequences, approximately 6.3% found once. Study-wide results and caveats: Patch test score showed a positive correlation with PT1 expanded TCR counts. The study found that DPC sensitization did not change TCRs above 1 in 1000 frequency.

There are 14 residues in the CDR3. Trimming cost V 1 base and J 7 bases, with 9 bases left between them. Germline assignment: CDR1 SGDLS and CDR2 YYNGEE. Time point in this sample: patch test 1, 2 weeks after DPC sensitization. As to treatment: therapeutic diphenylcyclopropenone sensitization with weekly scalp DPC. The receptor was derived from a woman in her late teens or twenties with alopecia areata. Some clones in this sample may be carry-over from other donors' samples. The chain couples TRBV9 to TRBJ1-6; D gene ambiguous. The sequencing here drew on whole blood, taken in connection with sensitization to the hapten diphenylcyclopropenone (DPC). The CDR3 protein is CASSVRVSNSPLHF. The CDR3 DNA follows: TGTGCCAGCAGCGTAAGAGTATCAAATTCACCCCTCCACTTT.